Only a few counts were recorded for the clone carrying this T cell receptor (beta chain). Its specificity is not known. The authors obtained PBMCs from roughly 10 ml of fresh peripheral blood. These data come from a study of T cells in Graves' hyperthyroidism and ophthalmopathy. Study as a whole: It was at initial diagnosis, before any treatment, that peripheral blood was collected.

TCR beta CDR3 regions were amplified from RNA transcripts. A first-round RT-PCR of the TCR CDR3 used the HTBI primer set. TCRdb processed the multiplex PCR reads anew with MiXCR; each CDR3 protein has one entry. The table has over 450,000 distinct CDR3 sequences, roughly 15% seen once. CDR1 and CDR2 from the germline V gene are LNHDA and SQIVND (reference sequence). This CDR3 spans 14 amino acids. The V gene end was trimmed by 3 bases and the J gene end by 4 bases; junction bases not matched to a gene: 4. Study-wide results and limits: Blood also showed most of the thyroid clonotypes that were expanded above 0.001. Ophthalmopathy onset followed model prediction by a median around six months.

This clonotype was sampled from a woman under 30 with Graves' ophthalmopathy. The J gene is TRBJ2-3, the V gene TRBV19; 7 nucleotides match TRBD2. Sample: blood. The CDR3 DNA sequence: TGTGCCAGTAGTATTAGCGGGTCTGCAGATACGCAGTATTTT. It translates to CASSISGSADTQYF. Based on the CDR3 plus reference TRBV19 and TRBJ2-3, the full variable domain is DGGITQSPKYLFRKEGQNVTLSCEQNLNHDAMYWYRQDPGQGLRLIYYSQIVNDFQKGDIAEGYSVSREKKESFPLTVTSAQKNPTAFYLCASSISGSADTQYFGPGTRLTVL.